Following are 3 T cell receptor beta chains from one sample sequenced in a study of T cells in localized non-small cell lung cancer. The protocol was immunoSEQ multiplex PCR, while the TCRdb copy is restricted to in-frame clones and leaves out a portion. The sample has about 24,000 clones, around 87% seen once. The sequenced sample was peripheral blood, obtained before any cancer treatment. Receptor source: a male donor aged 60 or older with stage II squamous cell lung carcinoma.

This clone appeared once. V is TRBV10-2 and J is TRBJ2-2; the match to TRBD1 covers 10 bases. Losses at the gene ends were 5 bases for V and 1 base for J; bases not matched to a gene: 1. Germline-derived CDR1 and CDR2 are WSHSY and SAAADI. CDR3 length: 15 residues. CDR3 loop: CASSRTGGNTGELFF. The DNA of the CDR3 is TGCGCCAGCAGTAGGACAGGGGGGAACACCGGGGAGCTGTTTTTT.

This chain connects TRBV19 to TRBJ2-1; 9 positions match TRBD1. Germline CDR1 reads LNHDA; CDR2 reads SQIVND (reference sequence). The CDR3 is 17 residues long. J gave up 8 bases and V 9 bases, and 20 bases lay outside the gene matches. The CDR3 DNA reads as TGTGCCAGCGTCCCGGGACAGGGTCGGGTTCGTTCCCATGAGCAGTTCTTC. It translates to CASVPGQGRVRSHEQFF.

The chain couples TRBV5-1 to TRBJ2-1; 7 bases line up with TRBD2. CDR3 length equals 14 residues. The germline CDR1 and CDR2 sequences are SGHRS and YFSETQ. With 4 bases clipped from V and 6 bases from J, the junction kept 7 bases outside the gene matches. In DNA form, the CDR3 reads TGCGCCAGCAGCCTTAGCGGGTCGTCCAATGAGCAGTTCTTC. Protein: CASSLSGSSNEQFF.